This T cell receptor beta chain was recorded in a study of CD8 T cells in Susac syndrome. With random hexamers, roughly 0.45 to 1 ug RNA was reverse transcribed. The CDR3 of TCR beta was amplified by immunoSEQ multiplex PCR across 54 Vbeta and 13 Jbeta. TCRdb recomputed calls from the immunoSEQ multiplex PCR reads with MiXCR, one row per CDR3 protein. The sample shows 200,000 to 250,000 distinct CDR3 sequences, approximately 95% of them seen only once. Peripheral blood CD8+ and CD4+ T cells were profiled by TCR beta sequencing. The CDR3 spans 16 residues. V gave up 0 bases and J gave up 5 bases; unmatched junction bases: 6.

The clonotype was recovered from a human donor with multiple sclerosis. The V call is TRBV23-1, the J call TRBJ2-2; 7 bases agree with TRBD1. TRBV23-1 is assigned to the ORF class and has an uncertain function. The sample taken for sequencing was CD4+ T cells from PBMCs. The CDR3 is CASSQSADRWTGELFF. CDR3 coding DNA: TGCGCCAGCAGTCAATCGGCGGACAGGTGGACCGGGGAGCTGTTTTTT.